These 31 T cell receptor beta chains came from one sample sequenced in a study of CD8+ T cells in alopecia areata. Lesional scalp tissue (obtained by punch biopsy) and peripheral blood were collected from alopecia areata patients. Extraction and reverse transcription of RNA yielded cDNA as the sequencing template. Method: immunoSEQ multiplex PCR; TCRdb's copy keeps in-frame clones and lacks some. The sample records over 15,000 clones, 60% being singletons. Sequencing input: skin. The source is a human donor with alopecia areata.

The chain uses TRBV5-1 and TRBJ1-1; no clear D. V lost 2 bases and J 2 bases, leaving 13 bases between the germline ends. Looked up from germline, CDR1 is SGHRS and CDR2 is YFSETQ. The CDR3 extends over 15 amino acids. CDR3 protein: CASSLSRLGNTEAFF. CDR3 nucleotides: TGCGCCAGCAGCTTAAGTCGGCTGGGAAACACTGAAGCTTTCTTT.

The rearrangement joins TRBV7-8 to TRBJ2-5; D is tentatively TRBD1 or TRBD2 (6 bases each). The CDR3 has 16 residues. The germline V gene encodes CDR1 SGHVS and CDR2 FQNEAQ. Trimming left V 1 base short and J 5 bases short, with 17 bases between. CDR3 sequence: CASSLVGFGGEETQYF. The DNA of the CDR3 is TGTGCCAGCAGCTTAGTAGGGTTCGGGGGCGAGGAGACCCAGTACTTC.

The chain combines TRBV11-2 with TRBJ2-1, with D possibly matching TRBD1 (6 bases). This CDR3 contains 18 residues. V was pared by 5 bases and J by 2 bases, with 22 bases between. Germline V gene lookup returns CDR1 SGHAT and CDR2 FQNNGV. The DNA of the CDR3 is TGTGCCAGCAGCCACAGACAGGAACGACAGTTTACCTACAATGAGCAGTTCTTC. Protein: CASSHRQERQFTYNEQFF.

The V and J genes are TRBV10-1 and TRBJ2-3; D not resolved. The V gene's germline CDR1 is WNHNN and CDR2 SYGVQD (reference sequence). Trimming took off 5 bases at V and 10 bases at J, with 16 bases between the two ends. There are 13 residues in the CDR3. The CDR3 coding sequence is TGCGCCAGCAGTCGTGCTCTAGACGAAGCGCAGTATTTT. Translating it yields CASSRALDEAQYF.

V usage is TRBV5-1 and J usage is TRBJ2-1, with TRBD1 matching 8 bases. V shed 0 bases, J shed 13 bases, and the junction held 9 bases outside the gene matches. The CDR3 covers 14 residues. CDR1 is SGHRS and CDR2 is YFSETQ in the germline V gene. The CDR3 DNA reads as TGCGCCAGCAGCTTGGACCTCACAGGGGGGAGTCAGTTCTTC. Residues: CASSLDLTGGSQFF.

This clone was observed a handful of times. The gene calls are TRBV4-2 and TRBJ2-7, with 12 bases identical to TRBD2. The germline gives CDR1 LGHNA, CDR2 YNFKEQ. CDR3 size: 17 residues. The J segment lost 3 bases and the V segment lost 4 bases, leaving 10 bases of the junction unmatched. CDR3 DNA: TGTGCCAGCAGCCGGGGACTAGCGGGTGGGAGGGGCTACGAGCAGTACTTC. Translation gives CASSRGLAGGRGYEQYF.

This clone ranks as large (0.1 to 1%). The gene calls are TRBV19 and TRBJ2-3; 11 bases fit TRBD2. The CDR3 is 15 amino acids. With V trimmed by 5 bases and J by 2 bases, 3 bases remained unmatched. In germline, CDR1 is LNHDA, CDR2 SQIVND (reference sequence). The CDR3 DNA sequence: TGTGCCAGTAGTCCGGGACTAGCGGACACAGATACGCAGTATTTT. Its protein is CASSPGLADTDTQYF. Drawing the rest from reference TRBV19 and TRBJ2-3, the complete variable domain is DGGITQSPKYLFRKEGQNVTLSCEQNLNHDAMYWYRQDPGQGLRLIYYSQIVNDFQKGDIAEGYSVSREKKESFPLTVTSAQKNPTAFYLCASSPGLADTDTQYFGPGTRLTVL.

The chain has TRBV5-1 and TRBJ2-7, with D possibly matching TRBD1 (6 bases). This CDR3 region has 17 residues. The germline gives CDR1 SGHRS, CDR2 YFSETQ. The V gene lost 0 bases and the J gene lost 3 bases, with 19 bases spanning the gap. In DNA, the CDR3 is TGCGCCAGCAGCTTGGCCGGGACACTGAACCCCTTCTACGAGCAGTACTTC. This encodes CASSLAGTLNPFYEQYF.

This clone showed up just a few times. This chain joins TRBV12-5 and TRBJ2-4; D perhaps matches TRBD1 (6 bases). This CDR3 has 14 amino acids. V shed 6 bases and J shed 5 bases, with 14 bases lying between them. Germline values: CDR1 LGHNT, CDR2 FRNRAP. The CDR3 region is CASGRRQAENIQYF. In nucleotides, the CDR3 is TGTGCTAGTGGACGAAGACAGGCGGAAAACATTCAGTACTTC.

This clone was detected only a few times. The chain employs TRBV15 and TRBJ2-1; no clear D. This CDR3 contains 14 residues. Per the germline V gene, CDR1 is LNHNV and CDR2 is YYDKDF (reference sequence). Trimming cost V 0 bases and J 5 bases, with 8 bases left between them. The CDR3 nucleotides read TGTGCCACCAGCAGAGATCTCCGGGACAATGAGCAGTTCTTC. The encoded protein is CATSRDLRDNEQFF.

The table lists this clone with a few counts. This sequence joins TRBV10-3 and TRBJ1-5; D unclear. Germline CDR1 reads ENHRY; CDR2 reads SYGVKD. The CDR3 covers 15 residues. V lost 2 bases, J lost 0 bases, and 8 bases lay in between. This CDR3 reads CAISEGDYSNQPQHF. CDR3 DNA sequence: TGTGCCATCAGTGAGGGGGATTATAGCAATCAGCCCCAGCATTTT.

The CDR3 protein is CASSVGLAGGPAGELFF. As DNA, the CDR3 is TGTGCCAGCAGCGTAGGTCTAGCGGGAGGGCCGGCCGGGGAGCTGTTTTTT. This chain uses TRBV9 with TRBJ2-2; TRBD2 agrees at 12 bases. CDR3 length: 17 residues. The germline V gene has CDR1 SGDLS and CDR2 YYNGEE. The J segment lost 6 bases and the V segment lost 0 bases, leaving 6 bases of the junction unmatched.

This clone turned up a few times. The chain joins TRBV30 to TRBJ2-7; D not certain. CDR1 is GTSNPN and CDR2 is SVGIG in the germline V gene (reference sequence). The CDR3 is made up of 13 amino acids. The V end was cut by 8 bases, the J end by 2 bases, with 16 bases between. The CDR3 DNA reads TGTGCCGGATCGGTACGCGGAGCCTACGAGCAGTACTTC. As protein: CAGSVRGAYEQYF.

This rearrangement joins TRBV21-1 to TRBJ1-1. TRBV21-1 is an annotated pseudogene. The CDR3 consists of 13 residues. The CDR3 DNA follows: TGTGCCAGCAGCACGCTCACGAACACTGAAGCTTTCTTT. As protein: CASSTLTNTEAFF.

J is TRBJ2-2 and V is TRBV11-2, with D possibly matching TRBD1 (6 bases). Germline CDR1 reads SGHAT; CDR2 reads FQNNGV. V lost 6 bases and J 5 bases, leaving 19 bases between the germline ends. This CDR3 region has 16 residues. Here the CDR3 reads CASSLSRRGDTGELFF. In DNA form, the CDR3 reads TGTGCCAGCAGTCTCTCCCGCAGGGGAGATACCGGGGAGCTGTTTTTT.

This clone has a handful of counts. In DNA form, the CDR3 reads TGTGCCAGCTCACCCGCCGGGGGTCCCCCTCGGTACTTC. Its protein product is CASSPAGGPPRYF. The chain couples TRBV18 to TRBJ2-7; D perhaps matches TRBD2 (6 bases). V lost 3 bases to trimming and J lost 12 bases, with 18 bases between them. The CDR3 totals 13 residues. The germline V gene encodes CDR1 KGHSH and CDR2 LQKENI.

This sequence joins TRBV6-1 and TRBJ2-5; the D gene is possibly TRBD2 (6 bases). V was cut by 6 bases and J by 1 base, with 12 bases left in between. In germline, CDR1 is MNHNS, CDR2 SASEGT. The CDR3 has 14 amino acids. The CDR3 DNA reads as TGTGCCAGCAGCCGCTCTAGCGTCCAAGAGACCCAGTACTTC. Translation gives CASSRSSVQETQYF.

The genes are TRBV7-6 and TRBJ1-5, with a tentative D call TRBD1 (6 bases). CDR3 length equals 15 residues. Germline values: CDR1 SGHVS, CDR2 FNYEAQ. V was cut by 8 bases and J by 3 bases, with 17 bases left in between. The CDR3, as DNA: TGTGCCAGCTGCATCTGGACAGTTTTCAATCAGCCCCAGCATTTT. Its protein product is CASCIWTVFNQPQHF.

The gene calls are TRBV21-1 and TRBJ2-1; the table's D call TRBD2 went unverified against the DNA. TRBV21-1 counts as a pseudogene. This CDR3 has 15 residues. CDR3: CAIQPRDFWFGEQFF. The CDR3 nucleotides are TGTGCCATCCAACCCCGGGACTTCTGGTTCGGTGAGCAGTTCTTC.

Only a few counts were recorded for this clone. The gene calls are TRBV5-5 and TRBJ2-7; perhaps D is TRBD1 or TRBD2 (5 bases each). Germline CDR1 reads SGHKS; CDR2 reads YYEKEE (reference sequence). This CDR3 comprises 15 residues. Between the trimmed V and J ends, which lost 4 bases and 4 bases, there was a span of 18 bases. CDR3: CASSGGRAMGYEQYF. In nucleotides, the CDR3 is TGTGCCAGCAGCGGGGGTAGGGCGATGGGGTACGAGCAGTACTTC.

V usage is TRBV15 and J usage is TRBJ2-7; 8 bases align to TRBD1. Germline V gives CDR1 LNHNV, CDR2 YYDKDF (reference sequence). V lost 1 base to trimming and J lost 6 bases; unmatched junction nucleotides: 2. The CDR3 has 13 amino acids. The CDR3 DNA reads as TGTGCCACCAGCAGAGGGGGACAGGCCGAGCAGTACTTC. Encoded protein: CATSRGGQAEQYF.

V gene TRBV28 combines with J gene TRBJ2-2, with D maybe TRBD1 (6 bases). Looked up from germline, CDR1 is MDHEN and CDR2 is SYDVKM. V gave up 5 bases and J gave up 4 bases, with 14 bases separating them. The CDR3 loop spans 15 amino acids. The DNA for the CDR3 is TGTGCCAGCAGTCCCTACGGGACATCCACCGGGGAGCTGTTTTTT. Amino acid sequence: CASSPYGTSTGELFF.

This chain joins TRBV7-9 and TRBJ1-4, with 7 bases aligning to TRBD1. The CDR3 is 14 residues long. Germline CDR1 SEHNR, CDR2 FQNEAQ (reference sequence). V was pared by 5 bases and J by 3 bases, with 3 bases of the junction left unmatched. The CDR3 is CASSNGQANEKLFF. The CDR3 DNA reads as TGTGCCAGCAGCAACGGACAGGCTAATGAAAAACTGTTTTTT.

The V call is TRBV5-1, the J call TRBJ2-3; the match to TRBD2 covers 10 bases. Trimming cost V 4 bases and J 4 bases; bases outside gene matches: 3. There are 14 residues in the CDR3. From germline, CDR1 is SGHRS and CDR2 YFSETQ. CDR3 residues: CASSGTSVSDTQYF. The CDR3 DNA is TGCGCCAGCAGCGGGACTAGCGTCTCAGATACGCAGTATTTT.

The chain joins TRBV7-9 to TRBJ2-2; weak D call: TRBD2 (5 bases). The CDR3 totals 13 residues. CDR1 is SEHNR, CDR2 FQNEAQ, per germline (reference sequence). V was cut by 5 bases and J by 9 bases, with 13 bases left in between. In DNA, the CDR3 is TGTGCCAGCAGCCCCCCGGGGTACCGGGAGCTGTTTTTT. Translated: CASSPPGYRELFF.

The chain recombines TRBV7-7 with TRBJ2-5; 12 bases agree with TRBD2. Germline loops: CDR1 SSHAT, CDR2 FNYEAQ (reference sequence). This CDR3 is 13 amino acids long. CDR3: CASAGLAGETQYF. The CDR3 region has the DNA TGTGCTAGCGCGGGACTAGCGGGAGAGACCCAGTACTTC.

This chain links TRBV11-2 with TRBJ1-2; 8 bases align to TRBD1. CDR1 is SGHAT, CDR2 FQNNGV, per germline. V lost 5 bases, J lost 8 bases, and 7 bases stayed unmatched. This CDR3 has 13 amino acids. CDR3 DNA: TGTGCCAGCAGCCCCAGACAGGGGTCCGGCTACACCTTC. It specifies CASSPRQGSGYTF. The full variable domain, completed using reference TRBV11-2 and TRBJ1-2, is EAGVAQSPRYKIIEKRQSVAFWCNPISGHATLYWYQQILGQGPKLLIQFQNNGVVDDSQLPKDRFSAERLKGVDSTLKIQPAKLEDSAVYLCASSPRQGSGYTFGSGTRLTVV.

This sequence joins TRBV29-1 and TRBJ2-3; D possibly corresponds to TRBD1 (5 bases). The CDR3 sequence is 14 residues long. CDR1 is SQVTM and CDR2 is ANQGSEA in the germline V gene. With 7 bases removed from V and 0 bases from J, the gap between germline ends came to 14 bases. CDR3 coding DNA: TGCAGCGCCCAAAGGGGAACTAGCACAGATACGCAGTATTTT. It specifies CSAQRGTSTDTQYF.

The chain combines TRBV27 with TRBJ2-3; D is undetermined. The CDR3 is 11 residues long. In germline, CDR1 is MNHEY, CDR2 SMNVEV (reference sequence). With 3 bases removed from V and 4 bases from J, the gap between germline ends came to 2 bases. CDR3 sequence: CASSLADTQYF. The CDR3 DNA reads TGTGCCAGCAGTTTGGCAGATACGCAGTATTTT.

The DNA of the CDR3 is TGTGCCAGCAGATTACCGGGGGATGGCTATGGCTACACCTTC. Translated, it gives CASRLPGDGYGYTF. The gene calls are TRBV27 and TRBJ1-2, with D tentatively TRBD1 (5 bases). Trimming stripped 6 bases from V and 4 bases from J, with 15 bases between. Germline V gene sequence: CDR1 MNHEY, CDR2 SMNVEV (reference sequence). The CDR3 contains 14 residues.

The gene calls are TRBV11-2 and TRBJ2-1; tentative D call: TRBD2 (6 bases). Germline assignment: CDR1 SGHAT and CDR2 FQNNGV. Trimming pared 5 bases from V and 1 base from J, leaving 18 bases between. The CDR3 sequence is 17 residues long. The CDR3 nucleotides are TGTGCCAGCAGCCGCGGGTTGGCGCGGGGATCCTACAATGAGCAGTTCTTC. As protein: CASSRGLARGSYNEQFF.